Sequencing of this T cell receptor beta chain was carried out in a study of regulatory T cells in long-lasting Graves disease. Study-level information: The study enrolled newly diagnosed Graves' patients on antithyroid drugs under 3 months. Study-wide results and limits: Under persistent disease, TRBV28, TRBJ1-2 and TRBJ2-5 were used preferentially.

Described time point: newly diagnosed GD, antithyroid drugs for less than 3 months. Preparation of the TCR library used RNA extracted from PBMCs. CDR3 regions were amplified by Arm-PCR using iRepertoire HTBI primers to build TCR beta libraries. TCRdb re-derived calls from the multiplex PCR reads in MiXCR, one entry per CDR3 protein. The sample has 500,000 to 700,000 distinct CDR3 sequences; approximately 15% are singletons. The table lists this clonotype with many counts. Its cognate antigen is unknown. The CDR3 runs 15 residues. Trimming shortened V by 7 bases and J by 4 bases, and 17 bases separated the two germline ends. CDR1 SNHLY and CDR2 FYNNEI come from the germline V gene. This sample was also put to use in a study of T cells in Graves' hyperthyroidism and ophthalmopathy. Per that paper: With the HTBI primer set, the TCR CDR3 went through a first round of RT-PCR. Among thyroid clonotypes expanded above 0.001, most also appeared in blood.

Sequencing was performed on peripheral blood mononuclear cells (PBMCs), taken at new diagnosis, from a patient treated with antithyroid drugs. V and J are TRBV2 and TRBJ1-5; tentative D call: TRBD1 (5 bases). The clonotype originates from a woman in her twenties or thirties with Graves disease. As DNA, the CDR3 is TGTGCCAGCACCTTTTGGGACGGAAAGAATCAGCCCCAGCATTTT. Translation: CASTFWDGKNQPQHF.